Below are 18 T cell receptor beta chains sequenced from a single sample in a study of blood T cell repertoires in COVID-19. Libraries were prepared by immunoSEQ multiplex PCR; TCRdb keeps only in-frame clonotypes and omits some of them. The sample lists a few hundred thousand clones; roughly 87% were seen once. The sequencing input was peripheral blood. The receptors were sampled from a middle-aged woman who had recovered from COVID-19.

Here the CDR3 DNA reads TGTGCCAGCATCGCAATGGACAGGGCGGGAGATACGCAGTATTTT. Its translation: CASIAMDRAGDTQYF. The chain links TRBV28 to TRBJ2-3, with TRBD1 matching 8 bases. CDR1 and CDR2 from the germline V gene are MDHEN and SYDVKM. The CDR3 covers 15 residues. V gave up 7 bases and J gave up 5 bases; unmatched junction bases: 11. Filled out from reference TRBV28 and TRBJ2-3, the complete variable domain reads DVKVTQSSRYLVKRTGEKVFLECVQDMDHENMFWYRQDPGLGLRLIYFSYDVKMKEKGDIPEGYSVSREKKERFSLILESASTNQTSMYLCASIAMDRAGDTQYFGPGTRLTVL.

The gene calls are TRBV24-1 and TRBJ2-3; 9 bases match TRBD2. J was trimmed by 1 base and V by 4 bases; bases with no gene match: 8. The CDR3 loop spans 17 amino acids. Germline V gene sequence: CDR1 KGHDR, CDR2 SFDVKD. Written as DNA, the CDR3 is TGTGCCACCAGTGACCCTTTACTAGCGGGCGGCACAGATACGCAGTATTTT. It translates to CATSDPLLAGGTDTQYF.

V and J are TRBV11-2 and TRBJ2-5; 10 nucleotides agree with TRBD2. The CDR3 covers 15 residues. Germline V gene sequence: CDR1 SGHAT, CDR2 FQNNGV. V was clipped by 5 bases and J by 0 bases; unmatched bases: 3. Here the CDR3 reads CASSESGRDQETQYF. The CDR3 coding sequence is TGTGCCAGCAGCGAAAGCGGGAGGGACCAAGAGACCCAGTACTTC. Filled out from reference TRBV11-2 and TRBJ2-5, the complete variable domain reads EAGVAQSPRYKIIEKRQSVAFWCNPISGHATLYWYQQILGQGPKLLIQFQNNGVVDDSQLPKDRFSAERLKGVDSTLKIQPAKLEDSAVYLCASSESGRDQETQYFGPGTRLLVL.

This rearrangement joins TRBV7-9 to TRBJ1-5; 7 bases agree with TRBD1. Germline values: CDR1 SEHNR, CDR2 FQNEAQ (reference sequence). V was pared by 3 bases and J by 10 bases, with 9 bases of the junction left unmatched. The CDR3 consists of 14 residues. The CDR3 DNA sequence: TGTGCCAGCAGCTTGGTGGGACAGCAAAACCCCCAGCATTTT. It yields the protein CASSLVGQQNPQHF.

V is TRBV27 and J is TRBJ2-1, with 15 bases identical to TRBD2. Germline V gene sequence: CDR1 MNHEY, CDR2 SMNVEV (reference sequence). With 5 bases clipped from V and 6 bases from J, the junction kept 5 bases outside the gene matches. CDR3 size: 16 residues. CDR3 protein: CASSPWTSGGGNEQFF. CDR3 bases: TGTGCCAGCAGTCCATGGACTAGCGGGGGGGGCAATGAGCAGTTCTTC.

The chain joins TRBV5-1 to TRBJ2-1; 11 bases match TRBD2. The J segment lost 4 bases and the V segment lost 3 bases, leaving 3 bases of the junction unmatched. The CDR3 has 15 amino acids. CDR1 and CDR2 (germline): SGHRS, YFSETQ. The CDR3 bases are TGCGCCAGCAGCTCCGGGACTAGCGGATACAATGAGCAGTTCTTC. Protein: CASSSGTSGYNEQFF.

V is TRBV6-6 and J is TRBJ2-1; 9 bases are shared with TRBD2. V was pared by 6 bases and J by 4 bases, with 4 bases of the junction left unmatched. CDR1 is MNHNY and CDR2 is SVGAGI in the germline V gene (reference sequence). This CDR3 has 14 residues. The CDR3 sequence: CASSLTSGYNEQFF. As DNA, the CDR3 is TGTGCCAGCAGCCTGACTAGCGGATACAATGAGCAGTTCTTC.

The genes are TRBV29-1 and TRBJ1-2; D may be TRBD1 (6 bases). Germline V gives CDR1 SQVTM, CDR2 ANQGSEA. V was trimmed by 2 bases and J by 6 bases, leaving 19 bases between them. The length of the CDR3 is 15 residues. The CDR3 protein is CSVERGQGQRNGYTF. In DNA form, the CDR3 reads TGCAGCGTTGAAAGGGGTCAAGGACAGAGGAATGGCTACACCTTC.

CDR3: CASSRRSPTTAIYF. The CDR3 DNA follows: TGTGCCAGCAGCCGGAGATCTCCCACGACCGCCATATATTTT. The chain combines TRBV5-8 with TRBJ1-3; D is ambiguous. The V gene lost 4 bases and the J gene lost 11 bases, with 19 bases spanning the gap. This CDR3 comprises 14 residues. Germline V gene sequence: CDR1 SGHTS, CDR2 YDEGEE.

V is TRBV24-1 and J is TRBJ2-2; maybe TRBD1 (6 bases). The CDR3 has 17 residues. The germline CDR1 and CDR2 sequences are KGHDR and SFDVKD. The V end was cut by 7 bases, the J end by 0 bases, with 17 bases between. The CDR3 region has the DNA TGTGCCACCAGCAGCGTGGCAGAGGGGGCGAACACCGGGGAGCTGTTTTTT. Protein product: CATSSVAEGANTGELFF.

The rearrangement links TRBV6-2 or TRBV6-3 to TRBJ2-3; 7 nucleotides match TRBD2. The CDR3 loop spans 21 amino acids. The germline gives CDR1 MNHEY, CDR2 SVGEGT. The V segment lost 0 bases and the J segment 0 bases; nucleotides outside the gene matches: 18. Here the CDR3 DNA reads TGTGCCAGCAGTTACTCGACGCGTGCGGGGGTTAACCCAAATAGCACAGATACGCAGTATTTT. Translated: CASSYSTRAGVNPNSTDTQYF.

CDR3 DNA: TGTGCCATCAGTGAATCAGGATATCAGCCCCAGCATTTT. This encodes CAISESGYQPQHF. This chain joins TRBV10-3 and TRBJ1-5; D remains unclear. The CDR3 has 13 amino acids. Trimming cost V 3 bases and J 5 bases, with 8 bases left between them. CDR1 and CDR2 from the germline V gene are ENHRY and SYGVKD.

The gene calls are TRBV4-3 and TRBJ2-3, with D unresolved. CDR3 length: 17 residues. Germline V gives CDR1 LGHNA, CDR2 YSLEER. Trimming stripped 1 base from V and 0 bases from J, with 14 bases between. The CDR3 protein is CASSQAPHMTSTDTQYF. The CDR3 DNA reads TGCGCCAGCAGCCAAGCCCCCCACATGACTAGCACAGATACGCAGTATTTT.

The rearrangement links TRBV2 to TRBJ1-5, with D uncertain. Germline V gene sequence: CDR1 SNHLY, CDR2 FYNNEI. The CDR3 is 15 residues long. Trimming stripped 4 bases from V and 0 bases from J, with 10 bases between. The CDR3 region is CASSGGSYSNQPQHF. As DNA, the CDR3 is TGTGCCAGCAGTGGAGGGTCCTATAGCAATCAGCCCCAGCATTTT.

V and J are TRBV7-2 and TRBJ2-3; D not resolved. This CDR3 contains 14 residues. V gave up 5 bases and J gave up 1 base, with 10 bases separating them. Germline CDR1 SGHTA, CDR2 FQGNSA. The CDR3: CASSPRIGTDTQYF. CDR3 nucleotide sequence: TGTGCCAGCAGCCCGAGGATCGGCACAGATACGCAGTATTTT.

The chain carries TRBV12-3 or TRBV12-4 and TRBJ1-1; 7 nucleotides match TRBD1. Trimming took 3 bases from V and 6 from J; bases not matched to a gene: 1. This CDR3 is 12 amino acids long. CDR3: CASSFGTAEAFF. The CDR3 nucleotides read TGTGCCAGCAGTTTCGGGACAGCTGAAGCTTTCTTT.

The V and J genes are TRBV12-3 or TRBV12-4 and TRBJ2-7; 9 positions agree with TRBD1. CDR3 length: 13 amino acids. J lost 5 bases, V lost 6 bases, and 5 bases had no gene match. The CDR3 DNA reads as TGTGCCAGCAGACGGACAGGGGTTGACGAGCAGTACTTC. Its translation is CASRRTGVDEQYF.

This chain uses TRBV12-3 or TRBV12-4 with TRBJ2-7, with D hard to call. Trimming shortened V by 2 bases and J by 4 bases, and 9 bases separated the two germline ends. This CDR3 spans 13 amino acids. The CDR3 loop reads CASSLRRGYEQYF. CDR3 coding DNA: TGTGCCAGCAGTTTACGTCGCGGTTACGAGCAGTACTTC.